What follows are 11 T cell receptor beta chains derived from one specimen sequenced in a study of T cell repertoires in cytomegalovirus infection. For these TCRs, the target antigens are not known. MiXCR, applied by TCRdb to the reads, yields one record per CDR3 protein. The table records approximately 910,000 distinct CDR3 sequences, 31% of them present only once. This specimen consisted of cultured CD8+ T cells from PBMCs, obtained from culture after CMV antigen stimulation. These receptors all stem from a human donor in good health (CMV status not recorded). Some clones in this sample may be carry-over from other donors' samples.

This clonotype was seen only a few times. The gene calls are TRBV7-9 and TRBJ2-3, with D possibly matching TRBD2 (6 bases). CDR1 is SEHNR, CDR2 FQNEAQ, per germline (reference sequence). The CDR3 consists of 16 residues. V was pared by 10 bases and J by 3 bases, with 23 bases between. Written as DNA, the CDR3 is TGTGCCATCCGCGCCTTCTCGGGGGAAGGAACAGATACGCAGTATTTT. Amino acid sequence: CAIRAFSGEGTDTQYF.

The V call is TRBV27, the J call TRBJ2-1; 10 bases line up with TRBD1. This CDR3 is 16 amino acids long. Trimming at V came to 2 bases and at J to 4 bases, leaving 5 bases not matched to a gene. In germline, CDR1 is MNHEY, CDR2 SMNVEV (reference sequence). The chain's CDR3 is CASSLPGTGAYNEQFF. The CDR3 nucleotides read TGTGCCAGCAGTTTACCGGGGACAGGGGCTTACAATGAGCAGTTCTTC.

This clonotype came up a few times. This chain links TRBV6-2 or TRBV6-3 with TRBJ2-7; possibly TRBD1 for D (5 bases). Germline V gives CDR1 MNHEY, CDR2 SVGEGT. CDR3 size: 13 residues. The ends were cut back, 2 bases at V and 3 bases at J, with 8 bases in the middle. CDR3 bases: TGTGCCAGCAGTTACGGTAGGGGCTACGAGCAGTACGTC. Its translation: CASSYGRGYEQYV.

This clonotype was seen a few times. This chain uses TRBV2 with TRBJ1-2, with D possibly being TRBD1 (5 bases). Germline V CDR1 and CDR2: SNHLY, FYNNEI. This CDR3 is 14 amino acids long. The germline V and J ends were trimmed by 1 base and 3 bases, with 9 bases remaining between them. CDR3 nucleotides: TGTGCCAGCAGTGAAGGGGGCAAGGACTATGGCTACACCTTC. Translating gives CASSEGGKDYGYTF.

This clonotype was counted many times. J is TRBJ1-5 and V is TRBV7-6; TRBD1 agrees at 8 bases. The CDR3 consists of 18 residues. Germline V gene lookup returns CDR1 SGHVS and CDR2 FNYEAQ. V lost 1 base, J lost 3 bases, and 11 bases stayed unmatched. In nucleotides, the CDR3 is TGTGCCAGCAGCTTAGAAGCCCAGGCAGGGGGCCTCAATCAGCCCCAGCATTTT. As protein: CASSLEAQAGGLNQPQHF.

The sample holds many counts of this clonotype. The chain employs TRBV12-3 or TRBV12-4 and TRBJ2-3; the match to TRBD2 covers 8 bases. Trimming cost V 3 bases and J 3 bases; bases outside gene matches: 8. The CDR3 has 16 residues. This chain's CDR3 is CASSFVLAGFTDTQYF. For the CDR3, the DNA is TGTGCCAGCAGTTTCGTCCTAGCGGGTTTTACAGATACGCAGTATTTT.

This clonotype appeared a single time. V is TRBV15 and J is TRBJ1-5; no firm D call. The CDR3 loop spans 15 amino acids. V was trimmed by 5 bases and J by 0 bases, leaving 11 bases between them. CDR1 LNHNV and CDR2 YYDKDF come from the germline V gene (reference sequence). CDR3 in DNA: TGTGCCACCAGCCCGGAGCGTTTTAGCAATCAGCCCCAGCATTTT. It encodes CATSPERFSNQPQHF.

This clonotype was detected ten times or more. This chain connects TRBV7-6 to TRBJ2-3, with D tentatively TRBD1 (6 bases). V was trimmed by 5 bases and J by 1 base, leaving 19 bases between them. The CDR3 spans 17 residues. The germline V gene encodes CDR1 SGHVS and CDR2 FNYEAQ. The DNA of the CDR3 is TGTGCCAGCAGCCAACCGCGTACAGGGTTTGGCACAGATACGCAGTATTTT. Amino acids: CASSQPRTGFGTDTQYF.

The V call is TRBV19, the J call TRBJ1-1; D unclear. The length of the CDR3 is 11 residues. The V and J ends lost 11 bases and 5 bases respectively, with 12 bases between them. Per germline, CDR1 LNHDA and CDR2 SQIVND (reference sequence). CDR3 in DNA: TGTGCCTGCGTGGCGGGGACTGAAGCTTTCTTT. Translated, it gives CACVAGTEAFF.

This clonotype has a handful of counts. The chain couples TRBV4-1 to TRBJ1-2; perhaps TRBD1 as D (5 bases). Trimming took off 3 bases at V and 4 bases at J, with 18 bases between the two ends. This CDR3 spans 16 amino acids. Germline CDR1 MGHRA, CDR2 YSYEKL. The CDR3 bases are TGCGCCAGCAGCCACACGACAGCCGCAACCACCTATGGCTACACCTTC. Its translation is CASSHTTAATTYGYTF.

This clonotype was counted only a few times. The chain carries TRBV4-3 and TRBJ1-1; no firm D call. CDR1 and CDR2 (germline): LGHNA, YSLEER. The V and J ends lost 3 bases and 1 base respectively, with 6 bases between them. The CDR3 contains 13 residues. CDR3 DNA sequence: TGCGCCAGCAGCCAGAGGGAGAACACTGAAGCTTTCTTT. It translates to CASSQRENTEAFF.